This entry describes one TCR beta chain. No cognate antigen has been identified for it. Base qualities are not recorded, but no much larger clone differs from it by a single base. Libraries came from the immunoSEQ multiplex PCR assay. Per the original workflow: To diagnose cytomegalovirus status from the catalog of TCR beta chain sequences, a statistical classification framework was built. TCRdb took this table from immuneACCESS and kept in-frame rearrangements with V and J called. Such tables lack part of the clones; where checked against another copy, unresolved V genes explain under half of the gap, and the rest is unexplained. For V, J and clone size, that table is used; D and trimming come from the DNA. The sample yields 120,000 or so clones; under 90% were counted once. Approximately 2% of the sample is in the top ten clones. V loses 1 base, J loses 2 bases, and the germline ends lie 16 bases apart. The cysteine opens and the phenylalanine closes a CDR3 of 17 amino acids. Only the CDR3 region is kept as DNA, spanning 51 bases read in frame from base 1. Looking up the germline V gene yields CDR1 LGHNA and CDR2 YSLEER.

The entry originates in a study of cytomegalovirus exposure and HLA in healthy donors (TCRdb year 2017). Regarding the complete study: A later analysis indicated that the 90 to 150 validation repertoires were generated on the platform also employed for the 700 or so repertoires of the first cohort. The study aimed to test whether signatures of past pathogen exposure could be identified by cataloging public T cell receptors. Along with the approximately 620-subject first cohort, a separate validation cohort of over 90 different subjects was used. The study combined high-throughput TCR immunosequencing, statistical association of individual TCRs with disease status, and machine learning to predict cytomegalovirus infection status. Findings and caveats that apply to the study as a whole: Most TCR sequences were observed very rarely across donors, whereas some public TCRs were present in many individuals. In vitro tests confirmed that a few of the cytomegalovirus-associated TCR beta chains recognize cytomegalovirus antigens. In the study, some 160 TCR beta chains were listed as associated with cytomegalovirus. Subsequent analysis determined that TCRs grouped into clusters in the first cohort also showed a tendency toward co-occurrence across the roughly 120 validation repertoires, and approximately 93% of cluster scores exceeded 0. All 120 or so repertoires were used to score co-occurrence in the validation cohort in a later analysis, because that analysis had no HLA typing for the cohort. Cytomegalovirus status was reported to be diagnosed by the classifier with high specificity and sensitivity in both the original and validation cohorts. The authors suggested that the approach could potentially be extended to other disease states and immunological phenotypes.

Donors formed part of the validation cohort, which comprised 95 to 150 subjects and was distinct from the first cohort of under 850 subjects. The V and J segments used are TRBV4-3 and TRBJ2-3; TRBD2 is possibly the D segment (6 matching bases). This TCR was sampled from a woman aged 30 to 39 in good health and CMV-seronegative. Sequencing was performed on PBMCs. The CDR3 protein is CASSQGKAGLHTDTQYF. The sequenced DNA: TGCGCCAGCAGCCAAGGTAAGGCGGGACTCCACACAGATACGCAGTATTTT.